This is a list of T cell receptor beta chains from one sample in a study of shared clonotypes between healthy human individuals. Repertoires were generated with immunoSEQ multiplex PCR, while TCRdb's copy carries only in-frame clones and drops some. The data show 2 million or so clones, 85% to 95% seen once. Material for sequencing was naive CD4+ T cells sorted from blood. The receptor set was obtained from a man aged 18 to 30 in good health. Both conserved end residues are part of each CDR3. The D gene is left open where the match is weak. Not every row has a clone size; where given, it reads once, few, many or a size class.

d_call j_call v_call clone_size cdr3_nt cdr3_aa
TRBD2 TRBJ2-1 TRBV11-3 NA TGTGCCAGCAGCCCAGGGACTAGCGGCTCCTACAATGAGCAGTTCTTC CASSPGTSGSYNEQFF
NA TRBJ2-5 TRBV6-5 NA TGTGCCAGCAGTTGGTCTGAGGGCCGTCAAGAGACCCAGTACTTC CASSWSEGRQETQYF
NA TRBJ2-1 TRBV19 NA TGTGCCAGTAGTCTAGCGTCTTTTGGCAATGAGCAGTTCTTC CASSLASFGNEQFF
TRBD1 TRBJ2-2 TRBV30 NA TGTGCCTGGACCGGACAGGGGCACATCGGGGAGCTGTTTTTT CAWTGQGHIGELFF
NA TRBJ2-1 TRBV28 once TGTGCCAGCACTTTGGGGCAAATCTACAATGAGCAGTTCTTC CASTLGQIYNEQFF
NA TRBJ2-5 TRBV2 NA TGTGCCAGCAGCCAGTCGCCCAGAAAAGAGACCCAGTACTTC CASSQSPRKETQYF
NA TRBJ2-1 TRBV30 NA TGTGCCTCCGGGGCCCACTATTCCGAGCAGTTCTTC CASGAHYSEQFF
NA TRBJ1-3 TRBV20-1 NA TGCAGTGCTATAAGTCGATCGCAGCTATATTTT CSAISRSQLYF
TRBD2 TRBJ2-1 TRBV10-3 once TGTGCCATCAGTGAGAGGGCGGGAGCTATCTACAATGAGCAGTTCTTC CAISERAGAIYNEQFF
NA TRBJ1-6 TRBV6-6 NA TGTGCCAGCAGTTACGGCCAGGGTAACCCACCCCTCCACTTT CASSYGQGNPPLHF
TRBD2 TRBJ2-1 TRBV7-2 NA TGTGCCAGCAGCCGAGGACTAGCTTTATCCTACAATGAGCAGTTCTTC CASSRGLALSYNEQFF
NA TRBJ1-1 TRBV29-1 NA TGCAGCGGGAAGGAGAGGGAGCTGGGCACTGAAGCTTTCTTT CSGKERELGTEAFF
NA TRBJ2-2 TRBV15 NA TGTGCCACCAGCAGGGCCGGGAAGGCCGGGGAGCTGTTTTTC CATSRAGKAGELFF
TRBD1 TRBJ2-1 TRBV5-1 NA TGCGCCAGCAGCTCTAAAACAGGGGGCCGCTACAATGAGCAGTTCTTC CASSSKTGGRYNEQFF
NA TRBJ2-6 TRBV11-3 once TGTGCCAGCAGCCAAACTTCTGGGGCCAACGTCCTGACTTTC CASSQTSGANVLTF
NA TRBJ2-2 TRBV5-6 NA TGTGCCAGCAGCCGGAAGGGGTTTGGGACCGGGGAGCTGTTTTTT CASSRKGFGTGELFF
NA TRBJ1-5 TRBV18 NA TGTGCCAGCTCACCATCTATTGTTCAGGGTAGCAATCAGCCCCAGCATTTT CASSPSIVQGSNQPQHF
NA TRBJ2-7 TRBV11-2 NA TGTGCCAGCAGCTTTGCACCCCATGCGGTACGTCCCGAGCAGTACTTC CASSFAPHAVRPEQYF
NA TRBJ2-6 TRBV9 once TGTGCCAGCAGCGGACGACGAGGTAACTCTGGGGCCAACGTCCTGACTTTC CASSGRRGNSGANVLTF
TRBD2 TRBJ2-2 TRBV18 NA TGTGCCAGCTCACCGGGACTACTAACCGGGGAGCTGTTTTTT CASSPGLLTGELFF
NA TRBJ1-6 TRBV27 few TGTGCCAGCAGTTTGAGGATATTCACGTCCCTCCACTTT CASSLRIFTSLHF
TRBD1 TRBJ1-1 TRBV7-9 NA TGTGCCAGCAGCTTCACCTTTGGACAGGGGGCCACTGAAGCTTTCTTT CASSFTFGQGATEAFF
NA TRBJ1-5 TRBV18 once TGTGCCAGCTCACAGGGGACCCTCAATCAGCCCCAGCATTTT CASSQGTLNQPQHF
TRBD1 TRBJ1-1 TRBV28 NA TGTGCCAGCAGCTCAGGACAGGGATACACTGAAGCTTTCTTT CASSSGQGYTEAFF
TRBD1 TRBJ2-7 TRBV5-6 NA TGTGCCAGCAGCTGGGGACAGCCGAGCTCCTACGAGCAGTACTTC CASSWGQPSSYEQYF
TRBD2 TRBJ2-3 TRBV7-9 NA TGTGCCAGCTCGGTAGCGGGGGCAACAGATACGCAGTATTTT CASSVAGATDTQYF
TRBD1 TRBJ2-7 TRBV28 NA TGTGCCAGCAGTTTGGAGTTAGGGGGCTTGGGTTCCTACGAGCAGTACTTC CASSLELGGLGSYEQYF
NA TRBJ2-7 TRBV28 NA TGTGCCAGCTCTGTTGGGGGGCTCTACGAGCAGTACTTC CASSVGGLYEQYF
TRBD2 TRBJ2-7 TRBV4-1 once TGCGCCAGCAGCCAAGGGACTAGCGGGAGGGCCTTCCTAAGCTCCTACGAGCAGTACTTC CASSQGTSGRAFLSSYEQYF
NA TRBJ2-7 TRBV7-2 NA TGTGCCAGCAGTAGATCAGCCCAGAACTCCTACGAGCAGTACTTC CASSRSAQNSYEQYF
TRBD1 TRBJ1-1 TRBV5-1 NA TGCGCCAGCAGCAGACAAGACAGGGTTGCGACTGAAGCTTTCTTT CASSRQDRVATEAFF
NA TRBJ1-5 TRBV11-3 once TGTGCCAGCAGCCCTTTGGATGGACCGATCCAGCCCCAGCATTTT CASSPLDGPIQPQHF
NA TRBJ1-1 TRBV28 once TGTGCCAGCAGACCCAGGGAGAACACTGAAGCTTTCTTT CASRPRENTEAFF
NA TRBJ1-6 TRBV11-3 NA TGTGCCAGCAGCTTAAACTGGGATTCACCCCTCCACTTT CASSLNWDSPLHF
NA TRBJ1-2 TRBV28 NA TGTGCCAGCAGTTTTCAGGGAATCACCTATGGCTACACCTTC CASSFQGITYGYTF
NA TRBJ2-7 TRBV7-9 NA TGTGCCAGCAGCTTAGCGTTAAGGGGGTTATGGTACGAGCAGTACTTC CASSLALRGLWYEQYF
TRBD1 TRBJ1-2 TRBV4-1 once TGCGCCAGCAGCCAAAAACCAACAGGGGGATTGAGCGACTATGGCTACACCTTC CASSQKPTGGLSDYGYTF
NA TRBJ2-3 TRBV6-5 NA TGTGCCAGCAGTTACTCAAAGGCAGGACCGGATACGCAGTATTTT CASSYSKAGPDTQYF
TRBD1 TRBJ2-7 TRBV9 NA TGTGCCAGCAGCGTAGGAGACAGGGGCACCGAGCAGTACTTC CASSVGDRGTEQYF
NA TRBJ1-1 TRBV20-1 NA TGCAGTGCTTTCTTAGGAAGAGCTTTCTTT CSAFLGRAFF
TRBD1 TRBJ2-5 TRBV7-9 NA TGTGCCAGCAGCGCAGGACAGGGACGGCAAGAGACCCAGTACTTC CASSAGQGRQETQYF
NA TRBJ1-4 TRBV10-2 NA TGCGCCAGCAGTGCCCGGACATCGGGGGAAAAACTGTTTTTT CASSARTSGEKLFF
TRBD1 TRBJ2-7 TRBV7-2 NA TGTGCCAGCAGCCCGCCGCATCGGACAGGGGGCGAGTACGAGCAGTACTTC CASSPPHRTGGEYEQYF
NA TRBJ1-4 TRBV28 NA TGTGCCAGCAGTTTAGCGGGGGAAAAACTGTTTTTT CASSLAGEKLFF
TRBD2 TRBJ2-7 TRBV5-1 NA TGCGCCAGCAGCCCAGGACTAGCGGGGGGGCGATACGAGCAGTACTTC CASSPGLAGGRYEQYF
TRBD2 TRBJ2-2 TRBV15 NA TGTGCCACCAGCAGAGATGGGTGGTGGGAGGGGAACACCGGGGAGCTGTTTTTT CATSRDGWWEGNTGELFF
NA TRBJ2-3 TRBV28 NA TGTGCCAGCAGGGACAGTACAGATACGCAGTATTTT CASRDSTDTQYF
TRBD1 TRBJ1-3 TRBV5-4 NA TGTGCCAGCAGCTTGGGGGGACAGTCCGGAGGAAACACCATATATTTT CASSLGGQSGGNTIYF
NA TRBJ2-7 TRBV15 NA TGTGCCACCAGCAGAGGACTAGGAGGAGGTCCCTACGAGCAGTACTTC CATSRGLGGGPYEQYF
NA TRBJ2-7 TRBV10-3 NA TGTGCCATCTCCCGAGCGGCAGCCAAGACCTCCTACGAGCAGTACTTC CAISRAAAKTSYEQYF
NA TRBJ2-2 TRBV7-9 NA TGTGCCAGCACCCTAACTGGAGCCGGGGAGCTGTTTTTT CASTLTGAGELFF
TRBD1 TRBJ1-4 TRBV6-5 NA TGTGCCAGCAGTCGTCCCGGGACAGGGTCTAGACTGTTTTTT CASSRPGTGSRLFF
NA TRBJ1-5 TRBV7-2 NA TGTGCCAGCAGCCCGGTGGGGAAGGGTAGTCAGCCCCAGCATTTT CASSPVGKGSQPQHF